Listed below are T cell receptor beta chains from one sample, sequenced in a study of blood T cell repertoires in COVID-19. TCRdb's table, derived via immunoSEQ multiplex PCR, lists solely in-frame clones and lacks some. Of around 250,000 clones in the sample, approximately 82% were seen once. Sequencing was performed on peripheral blood. The origin of the receptors is a man in his forties with active or convalescent COVID-19. Both conserved end residues are part of each CDR3. The D gene is left open where the match is weak. For some rows the clone size is stated as once, few or many, or as a class when expanded; others skip it.

NA	TRBV4-1	TRBJ1-1	NA	TGCGCCAGCAGCCAACAGACAGGAGAGAACACTGAAGCTTTCTTT	CASSQQTGENTEAFF
TRBD1	TRBV20-1	TRBJ1-2	NA	TGCAGTGCAGGGGGACAGGGACGCTACACCTTC	CSAGGQGRYTF
TRBD2	TRBV5-1	TRBJ2-7	NA	TGCGCCAGTACCACCCAGGGTAGCGGGCCCTACGAGCAGTACTTC	CASTTQGSGPYEQYF
TRBD1	TRBV24-1	TRBJ2-1	NA	TGTGCCACCACCGGGACAGGGAACCACAATGAGCAGTTCTTC	CATTGTGNHNEQFF
NA	TRBV19	TRBJ2-3	NA	TGTGCCAGTAGCCAGACCGGGGGGCCCTCCTTCAATACGCAGTATTTT	CASSQTGGPSFNTQYF
TRBD2	TRBV9	TRBJ2-5	NA	TGTGCCAGCAGCGCCGAACTAGCGGGAGGAAAAGAGACCCAGTACTTC	CASSAELAGGKETQYF
NA	TRBV29-1	TRBJ1-1	NA	TGCAGCGTTGAACGCCCAGAAAACACTGAAGCTTTCTTT	CSVERPENTEAFF
NA	TRBV6-1	TRBJ2-1	NA	TGTGCCAGCAGTGAAGGGGGCCTATCGGGGCAGTTCTTC	CASSEGGLSGQFF
TRBD1	TRBV5-1	TRBJ1-2	once	TGCGCCAGCAGCTCGGACGGACAGGGCTTGTATGGCTACACCTTC	CASSSDGQGLYGYTF
TRBD2	TRBV3-1/TRBV3-2	TRBJ2-1	NA	TGTGCCAGCAGCCAAGGTCAGCCGGGACTAGCGGTGGAGCAGTTCTTC	CASSQGQPGLAVEQFF
NA	TRBV2	TRBJ1-2	once	TGTGCCAGCAGTGAAGCGGGGAACAGGGACGGCTACACCTTC	CASSEAGNRDGYTF
TRBD2	TRBV5-1	TRBJ2-2	NA	TGCGCCAGCAGCACGTCCCCGGGGGGCACCGGGGAGCTGTTTTTT	CASSTSPGGTGELFF
NA	TRBV11-3	TRBJ2-2	NA	TGTGCCAGCAGCTCACCGGCCGGGGAGCTGTTTTTT	CASSSPAGELFF
NA	TRBV4-3	TRBJ1-4	NA	TGCGCCAGCAGCCAAGATTTTCGGGAGACACTGTTTTTT	CASSQDFRETLFF
TRBD1	TRBV10-1	TRBJ1-1	NA	TGCGCCAGCAGTAAGGGGGCGAACACTGAAGCTTTCTTT	CASSKGANTEAFF
TRBD1	TRBV4-1	TRBJ1-4	few	TGCGCCAGCAGCCAAGATAGGGGGGCAGGGGGCGAAAAACTGTTTTTT	CASSQDRGAGGEKLFF
NA	TRBV2	TRBJ2-5	NA	TGTGCCAGCAGGAGGACGCAGGGAGAGACCCAGTACTTC	CASRRTQGETQYF
TRBD1	TRBV7-2	TRBJ2-7	NA	TGTGCCAGCAGCTCCCGGGACAGCTCCTACGAGCAGTACTTC	CASSSRDSSYEQYF
NA	TRBV14	TRBJ2-1	NA	TGTGCCAGCAGCCAAGGCGGTCGCTCCTACAATGAGCAGTTCTTC	CASSQGGRSYNEQFF
TRBD1	TRBV18	TRBJ1-2	NA	TGTGCCAGCTCACCGGGACAGGGGGAAGGCTACACCTTC	CASSPGQGEGYTF
TRBD2	TRBV5-1	TRBJ2-3	NA	TGCGCCAGCAGCTTGGGGGACTATGGCACAGATACGCAGTATTTT	CASSLGDYGTDTQYF
NA	TRBV19	TRBJ1-2	NA	TGTGCCACATTCGGCGGTTTCGGAGGCTACACCTTC	CATFGGFGGYTF
TRBD1	TRBV6-4	TRBJ2-1	NA	TGTGCCAGCAGAGGACAGGGATTGGGCAATGAGCAGTTCTTC	CASRGQGLGNEQFF
NA	TRBV7-9	TRBJ2-3	NA	TGTGCCAGCAGCTCTACTCGGAACAGGGCCAGCACAGATACGCAGTATTTT	CASSSTRNRASTDTQYF
NA	TRBV2	TRBJ1-4	NA	TGTGCCAGCAGTCTATCAGGCAATAATGAAAAACTGTTTTTT	CASSLSGNNEKLFF
NA	TRBV27	TRBJ1-6	once	TGTGCCAGCAGTTCGGCAGGGGCCTCCTATAATTCACCCCTCCACTTT	CASSSAGASYNSPLHF
TRBD2	TRBV14	TRBJ2-1	NA	TGTGCCAGCAGCCCAAGGGGACTAGCGATGTCGAGTAAGTTCTTC	CASSPRGLAMSSKFF
NA	TRBV2	TRBJ2-2	NA	TGTGCCAGCAAGGAGAGCACCGGGGAGCTGTTTTTT	CASKESTGELFF
NA	TRBV7-9	TRBJ1-5	few	TGTGCCAGCAGCTTAGCAGCGGGGAGCAATCAGCCCCAGCATTTT	CASSLAAGSNQPQHF
NA	TRBV11-3	TRBJ1-1	NA	TGTGCCAGCAGCTTAGGGAGGGCCCTGAACACTGAAGCTTTCTTT	CASSLGRALNTEAFF
TRBD2	TRBV27	TRBJ2-1	NA	TGTGCCAGCAGGTTAACTAGCGCTAGCTCCTACAATGAGCAGTTCTTC	CASRLTSASSYNEQFF
NA	TRBV10-3	TRBJ1-3	few	TGTGCCATCAGGGAGACAGGAAATAACGCTGGAAACACCATATATTTT	CAIRETGNNAGNTIYF
TRBD1	TRBV30	TRBJ1-2	NA	TGTGCCTGGAGTGCGGACCGGGACAGGGGGCACGGCTACACCTTC	CAWSADRDRGHGYTF
NA	TRBV14	TRBJ2-1	NA	TGTGCCAGCAGCCAATTCGGCGGGTACGAGCAGTTCTTC	CASSQFGGYEQFF
TRBD1	TRBV19	TRBJ2-2	NA	TGTGCCAGTAGTGGGGCAGGGACAGGGGAACACTACACCGGGGAGCTGTTTTTT	CASSGAGTGEHYTGELFF
TRBD1	TRBV4-1	TRBJ1-1	NA	TGCGCCAGCAGCCCAGGGGGTATGAACACTGAAGCTTTCTTT	CASSPGGMNTEAFF
NA	TRBV27	TRBJ2-7	NA	TGTGCCAGCAGGGTGGTGAGCCAAACCTACGAGCAGTACTTC	CASRVVSQTYEQYF
TRBD1	TRBV2	TRBJ2-3	NA	TGTGCCAGCTTGGTCGGGACAGGGACAGATACGCAGTATTTT	CASLVGTGTDTQYF
NA	TRBV14	TRBJ1-4	NA	TGTGCCAGCAGCCAAGATCGTACAGGGTTAAAACTGTTTTTT	CASSQDRTGLKLFF
TRBD2	TRBV7-9	TRBJ2-7	NA	TGTGCCAGCAGCGTTCATAGCGGGAGCTCCTACGAGCAGTACTTC	CASSVHSGSSYEQYF
NA	TRBV6-5	TRBJ2-1	NA	TGTGCCAGCAGTTTAGAGGCCCCCTTTGACTACAATGAGCAGTTCTTC	CASSLEAPFDYNEQFF
NA	TRBV19	TRBJ1-6	NA	TGTGCCAGTAGTACCCCAGAGGAGGGATCGAATTCACCCCTCCACTTT	CASSTPEEGSNSPLHF
NA	TRBV7-3	TRBJ2-3	NA	TGTGCCAGCAGCCCGCAGGGTGGAGATACGCAGTATTTT	CASSPQGGDTQYF
NA	TRBV12-3/TRBV12-4	TRBJ1-2	NA	TGTGCCAGCAGTTTAGAGGGAGTTAGTGGCTACACCTTC	CASSLEGVSGYTF
NA	TRBV28	TRBJ1-5	NA	TGTGCCAGCAGTTTAACAGGAAAGGGTCAGCCCCAGCATTTT	CASSLTGKGQPQHF
NA	TRBV9	TRBJ1-1	few	TGTGCCAGCAGCTCGCTGGGAGGAGGGAACACTGAAGCTTTCTTT	CASSSLGGGNTEAFF
NA	TRBV6-5	TRBJ1-5	NA	TGTGCCAGCAGTTACGCGGGCCCCTATAGCAATCAGCCCCAGCATTTT	CASSYAGPYSNQPQHF
NA	TRBV19	TRBJ1-2	NA	TGTGCCAGTAGTCCAAACCAACAGGGTTCAAGGGGCTACACCTTC	CASSPNQQGSRGYTF
NA	TRBV4-1	TRBJ1-5	NA	TGCGCCAGCAGCCAAGAGCTCTCCGGACTATATCAGCCCCAGCATTTT	CASSQELSGLYQPQHF
TRBD1	TRBV4-1	TRBJ1-2	NA	TGCGCCAGCAGCCAAGGCTCGGGACAGGGGTTCTATGGCTACACCTTC	CASSQGSGQGFYGYTF
TRBD1	TRBV5-1	TRBJ1-1	NA	TGCGCCAGCAGCACCAATCCGGGACAGGGGACTGAAGCTTTCTTT	CASSTNPGQGTEAFF
TRBD1	TRBV27	TRBJ2-7	few	TGTGCCAGCAGTTTGGGACAGGGGATCTACGAGCAGTACTTC	CASSLGQGIYEQYF
TRBD1	TRBV6-2/TRBV6-3	TRBJ1-2	NA	TGTGCCAGCAGTTGGACAGGGTTTAGCTATGGCTACACCTTC	CASSWTGFSYGYTF
TRBD1	TRBV7-3	TRBJ1-1	NA	TGTGCCAGCAGCTTAGGGGGACAGTTGAACACTGAAGCTTTCTTT	CASSLGGQLNTEAFF
NA	TRBV6-5	TRBJ1-2	few	TGTGCCAGCAGACTTTTTTCCCGGGGGAATGGCTACACCTTC	CASRLFSRGNGYTF